This T cell receptor (beta chain) is from a study of spatial heterogeneity in lung cancer (dated by TCRdb to between 2019 and 2020). With regard to the full study: Beta-chain transcripts were consistently detected in greater numbers than alpha-chain transcripts, which likely reflected higher beta-chain transcript abundance. In the raw uncorrected reads, each unique combination of TCR and UMI appeared on average more than ten times. In non-small cell lung cancer, the study quantitatively compared TCR alpha and beta repertoires across several tumor regions, matched nontumor lung, and blood. TCR repertoire features were related to nonsynonymous mutation counts determined by whole-exome sequencing of tumor tissue. At surgery, both alpha and beta chains were TCR-sequenced in around 240 tumor regions, 63 to 65 matched nontumor lung samples and a few dozen PBMC samples. The investigation overall reported the following: Additional single-cell paired TCR alpha and beta sequencing was considered necessary to confirm, at a functional level, the hypothesis that regional TCRs recognize regional mutations. Ubiquitous expanded tumor TCRs showed up in blood more often at tumor resection than at routine follow-up.

In the germline V gene, CDR1 corresponds to SGHRS and CDR2 to YFSETQ. Spanning cysteine to phenylalanine, the CDR3 consists of 17 amino acids. Solely the CDR3 DNA is kept, with 51 bases framed from the first base. At the junction V is shortened by 3 bases and J by 8 bases; bases outside the gene matches: 16. Library preparation was by 5' RACE. Instrument used: NextSeq 500. To allow correction of PCR and sequencing errors, the TCR library protocol tagged every TCR cDNA molecule with a unique molecular identifier. Processing in the source paper ran as follows. TCR identification, UMI-based error correction and CDR3 extraction were all carried out with Decombinator tools. Expanded TCRs were defined as those above a frequency of 2 per 1,000, corresponding to the top 1% of the tumor frequency distribution. Renyi diversity was calculated using the R vegan package after each repertoire was subsampled 100 times to 5,000 TCRs. CDR3 similarity networks were built from amino acid triplet string-kernel similarity, connecting CDR3s with pairwise similarity above 0.82. TCRdb reprocessing: public reads trimmed at Q25 with fastp, clones called with MiXCR, in-frame beta chains kept. Rows are unified per CDR3 protein, each entry keeping the most common DNA and genes. The V and J calls follow TCRdb's processing rather than the paper's. The sample has tens of thousands of distinct CDR3 sequences on record, 12% of them singletons. 35% to 45% of the sample is taken by the ten largest.

This clonotype turned up a few times. Its target antigen remains unknown. No base quality values were provided; no much bigger clone lies one nucleotide off. The time point label, read with the paper, signifies: sample taken at primary tumor resection. Whole RNA extracted from tumor and nontumor lung tissue, or from cryopreserved PBMC samples, was used for TCR sequencing without cell sorting. The donors were more than 60 patients from the lung TRACERx cohort who had early-stage, untreated non-small cell lung cancer. Patients were selected for TCR sequencing only if sufficient RNA was available from at least two tumor regions.

The material was PBMCs, obtained at surgery. The sequence joins TRBV5-1 to TRBJ2-1; 8 of the junction bases match TRBD2. The sequence was obtained from a male donor with early-stage non-small cell lung cancer. The nucleotide sequence reads TGCGCCAGCAGCTCCCTTTGGGGGACTAGAGAGGGGGATGAGCAGTTCTTC. Its protein product is CASSSLWGTREGDEQFF.